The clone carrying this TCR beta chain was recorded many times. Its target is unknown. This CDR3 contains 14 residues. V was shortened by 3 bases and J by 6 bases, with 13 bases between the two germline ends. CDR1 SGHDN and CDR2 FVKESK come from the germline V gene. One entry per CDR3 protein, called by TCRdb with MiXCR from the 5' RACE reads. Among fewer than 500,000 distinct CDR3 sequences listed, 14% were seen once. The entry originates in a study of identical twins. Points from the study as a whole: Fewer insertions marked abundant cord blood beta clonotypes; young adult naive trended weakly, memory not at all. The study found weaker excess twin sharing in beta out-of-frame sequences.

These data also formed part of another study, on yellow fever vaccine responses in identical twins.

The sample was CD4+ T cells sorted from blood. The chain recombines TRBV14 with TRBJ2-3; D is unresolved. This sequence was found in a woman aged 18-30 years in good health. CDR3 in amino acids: CASSHVSTGDTQYF. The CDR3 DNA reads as TGTGCCAGCAGCCATGTGTCAACCGGGGATACGCAGTATTTT.